This note documents a single TCR beta chain sequence. This record comes from a study of blood T cell repertoires in COVID-19. Study summary: Sites in the United States, Italy and Spain provided acute and convalescent COVID-19 samples.

Sequenced by immunoSEQ multiplex PCR; TCRdb stores in-frame clones only, minus some. The sample records roughly 250,000 clones, 86% being singletons. The V gene's germline CDR1 is GTSNPN and CDR2 SVGIG (reference sequence). Trimming removed 3 bases from V and 7 bases from J, with 21 bases in between. The CDR3 is made up of 15 amino acids. The chain has TRBV30 and TRBJ1-2; no clear D gene. The sample taken for sequencing was PBMCs or T cells enriched from blood (not recorded which). The clonotype comes from a woman aged 45-65 years who had recovered from COVID-19. For the CDR3, the DNA is TGTGCCTGGAGGACGCCTGGAGGCGGCCGCCCTGGCTACACCTTC. Its translation: CAWRTPGGGRPGYTF.